What follows are 29 T cell receptor beta chains derived from one specimen sequenced in a study of tumor-infiltrating lymphocytes in localized non-small cell lung cancer. Libraries were prepared by immunoSEQ multiplex PCR; TCRdb keeps only in-frame clonotypes and omits some of them. The sample shows approximately 15,000 clones, 65% to 75% of them seen only once. Sequenced sample: lung tumor tissue. The receptor set was obtained from a human donor with non-small cell lung cancer.

This chain links TRBV18 with TRBJ2-7; TRBD1 might be the D (5 bases). Germline V gene data show CDR1 as KGHSH and CDR2 as LQKENI. The CDR3 covers 14 residues. Trimming left V 0 bases short and J 4 bases short, with 10 bases between. The CDR3 protein is CASSPPRVSYEQYF. The CDR3 coding sequence is TGTGCCAGCTCACCACCCAGGGTGTCTTACGAGCAGTACTTC. Full variable domain (remainder filled in from reference TRBV18 and TRBJ2-7): NAGVMQNPRHLVRRRGQEARLRCSPMKGHSHVYWYRQLPEEGLKFMVYLQKENIIDESGMPKERFSAEFPKEGPSILRIQQVVRGDSAAYFCASSPPRVSYEQYFGPGTRLTVT.

The rearrangement links TRBV28 to TRBJ1-1; 8 bases match TRBD1. Trimming removed 6 bases from V and 5 bases from J; junction bases left unmatched: 8. The CDR3 loop spans 14 amino acids. Germline CDR1 reads MDHEN; CDR2 reads SYDVKM. The CDR3 sequence: CASRETGGGTEAFF. The CDR3 DNA reads as TGTGCCAGCAGGGAAACAGGGGGGGGGACTGAAGCTTTCTTT. The full variable domain, in which reference TRBV28 and TRBJ1-1 provide the parts outside the CDR3, is DVKVTQSSRYLVKRTGEKVFLECVQDMDHENMFWYRQDPGLGLRLIYFSYDVKMKEKGDIPEGYSVSREKKERFSLILESASTNQTSMYLCASRETGGGTEAFFGQGTRLTVV.

This chain connects TRBV27 to TRBJ2-7, with 7 bases identical to TRBD2. Germline V CDR1 and CDR2: MNHEY, SMNVEV (reference sequence). The CDR3 is made up of 14 amino acids. V shed 4 bases, J shed 2 bases, and the junction held 5 bases outside the gene matches. The CDR3 region is CASSSERGPYEQYF. The CDR3 nucleotides are TGTGCCAGCAGTTCAGAGCGGGGACCCTACGAGCAGTACTTC.

The CDR3 here is CASSPLEYLGRANTEAFF. The CDR3 bases are TGTGCCAGCAGTCCCCTTGAGTATCTAGGGAGGGCGAACACTGAAGCTTTCTTT. V usage is TRBV2 and J usage is TRBJ1-1, with D unclear. Germline V CDR1 and CDR2: SNHLY, FYNNEI. With 5 bases removed from V and 1 base from J, the gap between germline ends came to 23 bases. This CDR3 has 18 amino acids.

The sample holds a few counts of this clone. This sequence joins TRBV6-6 and TRBJ1-3, with unresolved D. Germline CDR1 and CDR2: MNHNY and SVGAGI (reference sequence). The CDR3 spans 13 residues. Trimming stripped 6 bases from V and 3 bases from J, with 9 bases between. The CDR3 coding sequence is TGTGCCAGCAGAAGCGACGGTGGAAACACCATATATTTT. This sequence encodes CASRSDGGNTIYF.

This CDR3 reads CASSLPGVDTQYF. CDR3 coding DNA: TGTGCCAGCAGCTTGCCCGGTGTAGATACGCAGTATTTT. This chain joins TRBV5-4 and TRBJ2-3; D unclear. V lost 1 base, J lost 5 bases, and 8 bases lay in between. The germline V gene has CDR1 SGHNT and CDR2 YYREEE (reference sequence). The CDR3 is 13 residues long. Together with reference TRBV5-4 and TRBJ2-3, the CDR3 gives the full variable domain: ETGVTQSPTHLIKTRGQQVTLRCSSQSGHNTVSWYQQALGQGPQFIFQYYREEENGRGNFPPRFSGLQFPNYSSELNVNALELDDSALYLCASSLPGVDTQYFGPGTRLTVL.

This chain links TRBV4-3 with TRBJ2-1; D is uncertain. Trimming shortened V by 2 bases and J by 7 bases, and 9 bases separated the two germline ends. The CDR3 spans 13 residues. Per the germline V gene, CDR1 is LGHNA and CDR2 is YSLEER. The CDR3 reads CASSQPHGNEQFF. The CDR3, as DNA: TGCGCCAGCAGCCAACCCCACGGGAATGAGCAGTTCTTC.

This chain links TRBV30 with TRBJ1-4; D call uncertain. CDR1 is GTSNPN and CDR2 is SVGIG in the germline V gene (reference sequence). V lost 0 bases and J lost 8, with 10 bases in between. The CDR3 contains 13 residues. This chain's CDR3 is CAWSVSWTEKLFF. The CDR3 DNA follows: TGTGCCTGGAGTGTATCGTGGACGGAAAAACTGTTTTTT.

This clone was recorded only once. The chain joins TRBV9 to TRBJ2-1; 9 bases are a match to TRBD2. The CDR3 is 17 amino acids. Germline V CDR1 and CDR2: SGDLS, YYNGEE. V was clipped by 0 bases and J by 1 base; unmatched bases: 5. The CDR3 DNA reads TGTGCCAGCAGCGTAGGGTTTAGCGGGGGTTCCTACAATGAGCAGTTCTTC. This translates into CASSVGFSGGSYNEQFF.

This sequence joins TRBV9 and TRBJ1-4; TRBD1 agrees at 12 bases. Losses at the gene ends were 3 bases for V and 4 bases for J; bases not matched to a gene: 10. This CDR3 spans 18 amino acids. CDR1 and CDR2 (germline): SGDLS, YYNGEE. CDR3 sequence (DNA): TGTGCCAGCAGCGGCCGGGACAGGGGGCCAAGACTTAATGAAAAACTGTTTTTT. Protein: CASSGRDRGPRLNEKLFF.

The chain couples TRBV7-2 to TRBJ2-7, with 8 bases matching TRBD1. V trimming: 5 bases; J trimming: 2 bases; junction bases outside the gene matches: 8. Germline assignment: CDR1 SGHTA and CDR2 FQGNSA. The CDR3 consists of 15 residues. This chain's CDR3 is CASSPAGTGAYEQYF. CDR3 bases: TGTGCCAGCAGCCCCGCCGGGACAGGAGCCTACGAGCAGTACTTC.

The CDR3 spells CASSGGFADTQYF. As DNA, the CDR3 is TGTGCCAGCTCAGGGGGGTTTGCAGATACGCAGTATTTT. The V call is TRBV18, the J call TRBJ2-3, with D perhaps TRBD2 (6 bases). This CDR3 is 13 amino acids long. Trimming took 5 bases from V and 4 from J, leaving 10 bases between them. Germline CDR1 reads KGHSH; CDR2 reads LQKENI.

The chain carries TRBV10-3 and TRBJ2-7; the D gene is possibly TRBD1 (6 bases). Trimming removed 3 bases from V and 6 bases from J, with 15 bases in between. This CDR3 comprises 14 residues. Germline CDR1 ENHRY, CDR2 SYGVKD. CDR3 coding DNA: TGTGCCATCAGTGACCGGGGACAAGTCAGCGAGCAGTACTTC. As protein: CAISDRGQVSEQYF.

The rearrangement links TRBV7-2 to TRBJ1-1; 7 bases match TRBD1. Germline-derived CDR1 and CDR2 are SGHTA and FQGNSA. The V and J ends lost 5 bases and 1 base, in that order; junction bases with no gene match: 4. The CDR3 has 14 amino acids. The CDR3 reads CASSPTGWNTEAFF. As DNA, the CDR3 is TGTGCCAGCAGCCCGACAGGGTGGAACACTGAAGCTTTCTTT.

The count of this clone is one. The chain joins TRBV2 to TRBJ1-5, with D maybe TRBD1 (5 bases). The germline V gene encodes CDR1 SNHLY and CDR2 FYNNEI. The CDR3 is 15 amino acids. Trimming took 6 bases from V and 6 from J, leaving 18 bases between them. CDR3 nucleotides: TGTGCCAGCAGGTATCGGGGCCCAGGCTTTCAGCCCCAGCATTTT. Its translation: CASRYRGPGFQPQHF.

The rearrangement uses TRBV7-2 and TRBJ1-3; D not certain. This CDR3 is built from 14 residues. Germline-derived CDR1 and CDR2 are SGHTA and FQGNSA. The V end lost 1 base, the J end lost 1 base, and 5 bases lay between the germline ends. The CDR3 sequence is CASSLGQSGNTIYF. The CDR3 coding sequence is TGTGCCAGCAGCTTAGGGCAGTCTGGAAACACCATATATTTT.

This chain joins TRBV2 and TRBJ2-2; the D gene is possibly TRBD1 (6 bases). CDR1 is SNHLY, CDR2 FYNNEI, per germline. This CDR3 is 15 amino acids long. Trimming removed 4 bases from V and 2 bases from J, with 11 bases in between. The CDR3 DNA sequence: TGTGCCAGCAGTGGGGGGACATCTAACACCGGGGAGCTGTTTTTT. Translated: CASSGGTSNTGELFF.

The chain couples TRBV5-1 to TRBJ2-4; D is ambiguous. Germline V gene sequence: CDR1 SGHRS, CDR2 YFSETQ. V dropped 7 bases and J dropped 2 bases, with 13 bases sitting between them. The CDR3 length is 14 residues. The DNA for the CDR3 is TGCGCCAGCCGGCCGGGTGACTCCAAAAACATTCAGTACTTC. Protein product: CASRPGDSKNIQYF.

The gene calls are TRBV7-2 and TRBJ2-1, with a weak D call TRBD2 (6 bases). The CDR3 covers 14 residues. Deletions cut 8 bases from V and 0 bases from J, with 11 bases between. Germline CDR1 SGHTA, CDR2 FQGNSA. The CDR3 nucleotides are TGTGCCAGCCAAGCGACTAGCTCCTACAATGAGCAGTTCTTC. It codes for CASQATSSYNEQFF.

With regard to this clone: At one boundary the junction diverges from the germline segment, which might be a read error. The chain uses TRBV6-5 and TRBJ2-2, with a weak D call TRBD1 (6 bases). Germline-derived CDR1 and CDR2 are MNHEY and SVGAGI. The CDR3 length is 15 residues. The CDR3 nucleotides read TGTGCCAGCAGTTACGGGACAATCGGTACCGGGGAGCCGTTTTTT. Protein: CASSYGTIGTGEPFF.

By sample share, this clone is medium-sized. V and J are TRBV6-5 and TRBJ1-5; no reliable D call. Trimming shortened V by 2 bases and J by 4 bases, and 6 bases separated the two germline ends. CDR3 length: 13 amino acids. Per the germline V gene, CDR1 is MNHEY and CDR2 is SVGAGI. CDR3 amino acids: CASSYNRNQPQHF. The CDR3, as DNA: TGTGCCAGCAGTTACAATAGGAATCAGCCCCAGCATTTT.

This chain joins TRBV9 and TRBJ2-1; 11 positions match TRBD2. CDR1 and CDR2 (germline): SGDLS, YYNGEE. Trimming at V came to 4 bases and at J to 6 bases, leaving 6 bases not matched to a gene. This CDR3 has 15 amino acids. In DNA, the CDR3 is TGTGCCAGCAGCTCCATAGCGGGGGGGGCCAATGAGCAGTTCTTC. Its protein is CASSSIAGGANEQFF.

The rearrangement links TRBV27 to TRBJ2-7; 10 bases match TRBD2. This CDR3 contains 15 residues. Per the germline V gene, CDR1 is MNHEY and CDR2 is SMNVEV (reference sequence). The V gene end was trimmed by 9 bases and the J gene end by 3 bases; junction bases not matched to a gene: 11. The CDR3 spells CARRASGGILYEQYF. DNA for the CDR3: TGTGCCAGAAGGGCTAGCGGGGGTATACTCTACGAGCAGTACTTC.

The V and J genes are TRBV4-3 and TRBJ2-1; a possible D gene is TRBD2 (6 bases). Germline lookup yields CDR1 LGHNA and CDR2 YSLEER. The CDR3 is made up of 16 amino acids. Trimming left V 0 bases short and J 0 bases short, with 9 bases between. CDR3 amino acids: CASSQDTGSSYNEQFF. Written as DNA, the CDR3 is TGCGCCAGCAGCCAAGATACCGGGAGCTCCTACAATGAGCAGTTCTTC.

The chain is built from TRBV18 and TRBJ2-1; TRBD1 might be the D (6 bases). Trimming took off 0 bases at V and 5 bases at J, with 11 bases between the two ends. Germline V gives CDR1 KGHSH, CDR2 LQKENI. CDR3 length: 15 amino acids. The CDR3 DNA sequence: TGTGCCAGCTCACCACCGCTCAGGGGACACAATGAGCAGTTCTTC. It specifies CASSPPLRGHNEQFF.

The chain joins TRBV7-9 to TRBJ2-1; 12 bases are a match to TRBD2. Trimming at V came to 5 bases and at J to 9 bases, leaving 14 bases not matched to a gene. Germline V lookup: CDR1 SEHNR, CDR2 FQNEAQ (reference sequence). CDR3 length equals 17 residues. This chain's CDR3 is CASSTRLAGAQLGEQFF. The CDR3 DNA sequence: TGTGCCAGCAGCACCCGACTAGCGGGAGCGCAGCTGGGTGAGCAGTTCTTC.

The chain combines TRBV4-3 with TRBJ1-4; TRBD1 matches 8 bases. The CDR3 has 17 amino acids. Trimming cost V 0 bases and J 0 bases; bases outside gene matches: 3. The V gene's germline CDR1 is LGHNA and CDR2 YSLEER. The CDR3 sequence: CASSQDPQGATNEKLFF. As DNA, the CDR3 is TGCGCCAGCAGCCAAGATCCACAGGGGGCAACTAATGAAAAACTGTTTTTT.

The chain couples TRBV18 to TRBJ2-2; maybe TRBD1 (5 bases). The CDR3 covers 14 residues. CDR1 KGHSH and CDR2 LQKENI come from the germline V gene. Trimming removed 3 bases from V and 8 bases from J, with 13 bases in between. The CDR3 is CASSPGLQDGELFF. The CDR3 DNA reads TGTGCCAGCTCACCGGGGCTACAGGATGGGGAGCTGTTTTTT. The full variable domain, rest sourced from reference TRBV18 and TRBJ2-2, is NAGVMQNPRHLVRRRGQEARLRCSPMKGHSHVYWYRQLPEEGLKFMVYLQKENIIDESGMPKERFSAEFPKEGPSILRIQQVVRGDSAAYFCASSPGLQDGELFFGEGSRLTVL.

The gene calls are TRBV7-9 and TRBJ1-3; D gene uncertain. CDR3 size: 14 residues. Germline V lookup: CDR1 SEHNR, CDR2 FQNEAQ (reference sequence). Trimming took 1 base from V and 4 from J, leaving 8 bases between them. Here the CDR3 DNA reads TGTGCCAGCAGCTTAGACGGGCAGGGAAACACCATATATTTT. It is translated as CASSLDGQGNTIYF.